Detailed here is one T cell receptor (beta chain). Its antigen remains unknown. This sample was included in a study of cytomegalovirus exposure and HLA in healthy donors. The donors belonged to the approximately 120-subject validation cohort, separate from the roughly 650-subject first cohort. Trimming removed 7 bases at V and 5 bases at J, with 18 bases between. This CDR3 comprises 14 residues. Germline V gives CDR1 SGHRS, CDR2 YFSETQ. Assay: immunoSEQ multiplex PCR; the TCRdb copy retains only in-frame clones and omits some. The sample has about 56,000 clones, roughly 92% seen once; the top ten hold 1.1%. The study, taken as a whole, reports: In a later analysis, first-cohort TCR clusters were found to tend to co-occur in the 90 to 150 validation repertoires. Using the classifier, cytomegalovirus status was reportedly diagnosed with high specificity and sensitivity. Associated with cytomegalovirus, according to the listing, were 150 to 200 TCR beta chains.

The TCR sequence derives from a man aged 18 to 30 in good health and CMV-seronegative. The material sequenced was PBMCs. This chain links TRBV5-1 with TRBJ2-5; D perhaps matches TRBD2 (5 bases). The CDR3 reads CASGMGAVRETQYF. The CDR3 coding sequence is TGCGCCAGCGGTATGGGAGCGGTGAGGGAGACCCAGTACTTC.